This section outlines one T cell receptor (beta chain) sequence together with its context. The sample comes from a study of blood T cell repertoires in COVID-19. About the research overall: There were acute and convalescent COVID-19 samples, and they came from the United States, Italy and Spain.

Original processing methods: Reference gene primer amplification yielded estimated nucleated cell counts. Here immunoSEQ multiplex PCR was the method, and the copy in TCRdb shows in-frame clones only, minus some. The DNA gave D and trimming, while V, J and clone size come from that table. The table has roughly 290,000 clones, around 82% seen once. The CDR3 has 17 amino acids. V was pared by 1 base and J by 0 bases, with 16 bases between. Germline V lookup: CDR1 SGHKS, CDR2 YYEKEE (reference sequence). The specimen sequenced was peripheral blood. The chain has TRBV5-5 and TRBJ1-1; maybe TRBD1 (5 bases). The TCR sequence derives from a person aged 65 to 85 with COVID-19, enrolled during active disease. CDR3 residues: CASSLLTAGGMNTEAFF. The CDR3 DNA reads as TGTGCCAGCAGCTTGTTGACAGCTGGTGGGATGAACACTGAAGCTTTCTTT.